The rows below give T cell receptor beta chains drawn from one sample of a study of blood T cell repertoires in COVID-19. Assay: immunoSEQ multiplex PCR; the TCRdb copy retains only in-frame clones and omits some. The data show a few hundred thousand clones, 70% to 90% seen once. The sample comprised peripheral blood. These receptors were taken from a man between 18 and 35 years old with active or convalescent COVID-19. The CDR3 runs from the conserved cysteine through the conserved F or W. The order of the fields is V gene, clone size, J gene, D gene, CDR3 protein, CDR3 DNA. D genes are given only for firm matches. A row's size may be missing; if present it is once, few, many or a size class.

>TRBV9|NA|TRBJ2-2|NA
CASSVNRDGENTGELFF
TGTGCCAGCAGCGTAAACAGGGACGGGGAGAACACCGGGGAGCTGTTTTTT
>TRBV29-1|NA|TRBJ1-1|NA
CSVELEGDTEAFF
TGCAGCGTCGAGCTAGAGGGAGACACTGAAGCTTTCTTT
>TRBV27|NA|TRBJ1-2|TRBD1
CASSPRQGTGYGYTF
TGTGCCAGCAGTCCCCGACAGGGAACCGGCTATGGCTACACCTTC
>TRBV9|NA|TRBJ2-5|TRBD2
CASSVMGSGGPETQYF
TGTGCCAGCAGCGTGATGGGTAGCGGGGGGCCGGAGACCCAGTACTTC
>TRBV18|NA|TRBJ2-6|TRBD1
CASSPAGTGGEGANVLTF
TGTGCCAGCTCACCGGCCGGGACAGGGGGAGAAGGGGCCAACGTCCTGACTTTC
>TRBV2|NA|TRBJ2-1|TRBD1
CASSWTGVNEQFF
TGTGCCAGCAGCTGGACAGGGGTTAATGAGCAGTTCTTC
>TRBV4-1|NA|TRBJ1-4|NA
CASSQGAGGDEKLFF
TGCGCCAGCAGCCAAGGGGCCGGGGGGGATGAAAAACTGTTTTTT
>TRBV6-5|once|TRBJ1-1|NA
CASSREVYTEAFF
TGTGCCAGCAGCAGGGAGGTCTACACTGAAGCTTTCTTT
>TRBV27|NA|TRBJ1-4|TRBD1
CASSLHRGTNEKLFF
TGTGCCAGCAGTTTACACAGGGGGACTAATGAAAAACTGTTTTTT
>TRBV28|NA|TRBJ2-1|NA
CASYGQISYNEQFF
TGTGCCAGCTATGGGCAGATCTCCTACAATGAGCAGTTCTTC
>TRBV2|NA|TRBJ1-1|NA
CASSDNQARAFF
TGTGCCAGCAGCGATAACCAGGCCAGAGCTTTCTTT
>TRBV5-5|NA|TRBJ1-4|NA
CASSYQSGLRNEKLFF
TGTGCCAGCAGCTACCAATCAGGGCTTCGAAATGAAAAACTGTTTTTT
>TRBV7-3|NA|TRBJ1-5|NA
CARGPPQHF
TGTGCCAGGGGCCCGCCCCAGCATTTT
>TRBV7-8|NA|TRBJ1-1|NA
CASRGPDPAFF
TGTGCCAGCAGGGGGCCCGACCCAGCTTTCTTT
>TRBV6-5|NA|TRBJ1-2|NA
CASSYSSVTNYGYTF
TGTGCCAGCAGTTACTCTTCAGTTACTAACTATGGCTACACCTTC
>TRBV7-2|NA|TRBJ2-5|TRBD1
CASSLQGQGMKETQYF
TGTGCCAGCAGCCTGCAGGGACAGGGGATGAAGGAGACCCAGTACTTC
>TRBV29-1|NA|TRBJ2-1|TRBD2
CSALLGGGAQNEQFF
TGCAGCGCTCTACTGGGCGGGGGGGCCCAGAATGAGCAGTTCTTC
>TRBV19|NA|TRBJ2-1|TRBD2
CASTGLAGGYNEQFF
TGTGCCAGTACTGGTCTAGCGGGGGGATACAATGAGCAGTTCTTC
>TRBV6-4|NA|TRBJ2-1|TRBD1
CASSRGQGSYNEQFF
TGTGCCAGCAGCCGTGGACAGGGCTCCTACAATGAGCAGTTCTTC
>TRBV6-1|NA|TRBJ1-1|TRBD1
CASSPTGGFTEAFF
TGTGCCAGCAGCCCGACAGGGGGCTTCACTGAAGCTTTCTTT
>TRBV2|NA|TRBJ1-2|NA
CASSEQGGYTF
TGTGCCAGCAGTGAACAGGGTGGCTACACCTTC
>TRBV19|once|TRBJ2-3|TRBD2
CASSPRTSRTDTQYF
TGTGCCAGTAGCCCCCGGACTAGTAGGACAGATACGCAGTATTTT
>TRBV19|NA|TRBJ2-7|TRBD1
CASTTGTGGHYEQYF
TGTGCCAGTACGACCGGGACAGGGGGTCACTACGAGCAGTACTTC
>TRBV12-3/TRBV12-4|NA|TRBJ2-1|TRBD1
CASGRTGFNEQFF
TGTGCCAGCGGCAGGACAGGGTTCAATGAGCAGTTCTTC
>TRBV28|NA|TRBJ2-1|NA
CASRRDLWVDEQFF
TGTGCCAGCAGGCGGGACTTGTGGGTCGATGAGCAGTTCTTC
>TRBV4-3|NA|TRBJ1-6|NA
CASSQSPGASNSPLHF
TGCGCCAGCAGCCAAAGTCCCGGAGCGTCTAATTCACCCCTCCACTTT
>TRBV7-6|NA|TRBJ2-5|TRBD2
CASSIGLAGETQYF
TGTGCCAGCAGCATAGGACTAGCGGGAGAGACCCAGTACTTC
>TRBV6-5|NA|TRBJ1-1|TRBD1
CASSYQTGSSRAFF
TGTGCCAGCAGTTACCAGACAGGGAGTAGTAGGGCTTTCTTT
>TRBV11-2|NA|TRBJ1-1|NA
CASSFGIGGAFF
TGTGCCAGCAGCTTCGGGATAGGGGGTGCTTTCTTT
>TRBV6-5|NA|TRBJ1-5|NA
CASRRLRNSNQPQHF
TGTGCCAGCCGGAGGTTACGAAATAGCAATCAGCCCCAGCATTTT
>TRBV14|once|TRBJ2-7|TRBD2
CASSDGLAVSYEQYF
TGTGCCAGCAGCGACGGACTAGCGGTCTCCTACGAGCAGTACTTC
>TRBV12-2|NA|TRBJ2-1|NA
CASRLGLADFNEQFF
TGTGCAAGTCGCTTGGGACTAGCGGACTTCAATGAGCAGTTCTTC
>TRBV27|NA|TRBJ1-2|TRBD1
CASSLSIGTGDRGYTF
TGTGCCAGCAGTTTATCAATAGGGACAGGGGATAGGGGCTACACCTTC
>TRBV5-1|NA|TRBJ2-3|NA
CASSLGQTTDTQYF
TGCGCCAGCAGCTTGGGACAGACCACAGATACGCAGTATTTT
>TRBV29-1|NA|TRBJ1-1|NA
CSVEGRAAMNTEAFF
TGCAGCGTTGAAGGCAGGGCAGCCATGAACACTGAAGCTTTCTTT
>TRBV7-2|NA|TRBJ2-1|NA
CASIISPEIGEQFF
TGTGCCAGCATCATATCCCCGGAGATAGGAGAGCAGTTCTTC
>TRBV5-4|NA|TRBJ2-7|TRBD2
CASSLEGNSGSGEQYF
TGTGCCAGCAGCTTGGAAGGTAATAGCGGGAGTGGCGAGCAGTACTTC
>TRBV5-8|NA|TRBJ2-7|TRBD2
CASSFGGYETYEQYF
TGTGCCAGCAGCTTCGGGGGGTACGAAACCTACGAGCAGTACTTC
>TRBV21-1|NA|TRBJ1-6|NA
CASRKVQGNSPLHF
TGTGCCAGCAGGAAAGTACAGGGTAATTCACCCCTCCACTTT
>TRBV28|NA|TRBJ1-1|NA
CASSPGKGTEAFF
TGTGCCAGCAGCCCAGGGAAGGGCACTGAAGCTTTCTTT
>TRBV5-1|NA|TRBJ2-3|NA
CASSLRQSTDTQYF
TGCGCCAGCAGCCTTAGACAGAGCACAGATACGCAGTATTTT
>TRBV10-3|NA|TRBJ2-1|NA
CAISETLAGNEQFF
TGTGCCATCAGTGAGACCCTAGCTGGTAATGAGCAGTTCTTC
>TRBV9|NA|TRBJ1-1|NA
CASSVNRNMNTEAFF
TGTGCCAGCAGCGTTAACAGGAATATGAACACTGAAGCTTTCTTT
>TRBV5-1|NA|TRBJ2-1|TRBD2
CASSQGTSVYNEQFF
TGCGCCAGCAGCCAAGGGACTAGCGTTTACAATGAGCAGTTCTTC